A single sample gave rise to the 17 T cell receptor beta chains below, sequenced in a study of blood T cell repertoires in COVID-19. Some clones are missing from TCRdb's copy, which holds only in-frame ones; the method was immunoSEQ multiplex PCR. The sample contains 350,000 to 400,000 clones, around 88% of which appear only once. Source material: peripheral blood. The receptor source for this set is a woman aged 60 to 75 with COVID-19, enrolled during active disease.

The chain recombines TRBV5-1 with TRBJ1-1; no definite D call. V was shortened by 1 base and J by 0 bases, with 4 bases between the two germline ends. The CDR3 has 13 amino acids. The germline CDR1 and CDR2 sequences are SGHRS and YFSETQ. DNA for the CDR3: TGCGCCAGCAGCTTGTCCATGAACACTGAAGCTTTCTTT. This sequence encodes CASSLSMNTEAFF.

The rearrangement joins TRBV19 to TRBJ1-2; 7 bases are shared with TRBD1. The CDR3 runs 16 residues. In germline, CDR1 is LNHDA, CDR2 SQIVND (reference sequence). Losses at the gene ends were 6 bases for V and 0 bases for J; bases not matched to a gene: 10. The CDR3 sequence: CASRRQGNSPNYGYTF. The CDR3 bases are TGTGCCAGTAGACGACAGGGTAACTCTCCTAACTATGGCTACACCTTC. Supplemented by reference TRBV19 and TRBJ1-2, the full variable domain reads DGGITQSPKYLFRKEGQNVTLSCEQNLNHDAMYWYRQDPGQGLRLIYYSQIVNDFQKGDIAEGYSVSREKKESFPLTVTSAQKNPTAFYLCASRRQGNSPNYGYTFGSGTRLTVV.

The chain links TRBV5-3 to TRBJ2-3, with 8 positions matching TRBD1. TRBV5-3 is an ORF; its function is uncertain. The CDR3 consists of 16 residues. V was clipped by 2 bases and J by 4 bases; unmatched bases: 9. This CDR3 is CARSFSSRQGPDTQYF. CDR3 sequence (DNA): TGTGCCAGAAGCTTTAGCTCCCGACAGGGGCCAGATACGCAGTATTTT.

V is TRBV5-1 and J is TRBJ2-5; D not certain. CDR1 and CDR2 from the germline V gene are SGHRS and YFSETQ. CDR3 length equals 13 residues. V shed 0 bases and J shed 2 bases, with 5 bases lying between them. The CDR3 sequence: CASSLVQQETQYF. The DNA for the CDR3 is TGCGCCAGCAGCTTGGTACAGCAAGAGACCCAGTACTTC.

V usage is TRBV7-9 and J usage is TRBJ1-2; weak D call: TRBD1 (5 bases). Germline V CDR1 and CDR2: SEHNR, FQNEAQ (reference sequence). The CDR3 has 16 amino acids. Trimming shortened V by 5 bases and J by 0 bases, and 16 bases separated the two germline ends. The CDR3 DNA is TGTGCCAGCAGCCCGCAGTTGAGGACAACTAACTATGGCTACACCTTC. It is translated as CASSPQLRTTNYGYTF.

This clone is a singleton in its sample. Other DNA sequences from this sample encode an identical CDR3 as well. The genes are TRBV28 and TRBJ1-1, with D maybe TRBD1 (5 bases). The germline V gene has CDR1 MDHEN and CDR2 SYDVKM. The CDR3 contains 13 residues. V lost 6 bases and J 1 base, leaving 9 bases between the germline ends. The CDR3 is CASSLTGNTEAFF. CDR3 coding DNA: TGTGCCAGCAGCCTAACAGGGAACACTGAAGCTTTCTTT.

The chain combines TRBV5-6 with TRBJ2-7; TRBD1 agrees at 9 bases. Germline lookup yields CDR1 SGHDT and CDR2 YYEEEE. The CDR3 is made up of 12 amino acids. J lost 6 bases, V lost 3 bases, and 1 base had no gene match. In DNA, the CDR3 is TGTGCCAGCAGCTGGACAGGGGTCGAGCAGTACTTC. Protein product: CASSWTGVEQYF.

The chain joins TRBV5-1 to TRBJ2-2; D is possibly TRBD1 (6 bases). Between the trimmed V and J ends, which lost 0 bases and 4 bases, there was a span of 10 bases. Germline V gives CDR1 SGHRS, CDR2 YFSETQ. The CDR3 runs 15 residues. The CDR3 here is CASSLEQGGTGELFF. The CDR3 DNA reads TGCGCCAGCAGCTTGGAACAGGGCGGCACCGGGGAGCTGTTTTTT. The complete variable domain, with remaining parts taken from reference TRBV5-1 and TRBJ2-2, reads KAGVTQTPRYLIKTRGQQVTLSCSPISGHRSVSWYQQTPGQGLQFLFEYFSETQRNKGNFPGRFSGRQFSNSRSEMNVSTLELGDSALYLCASSLEQGGTGELFFGEGSRLTVL.

The chain recombines TRBV11-3 with TRBJ2-2; perhaps TRBD2 as D (7 bases). The germline V gene encodes CDR1 SGHNT and CDR2 YENEEA. The CDR3 covers 14 residues. Trimming cost V 4 bases and J 6 bases, with 12 bases left between them. Here the CDR3 reads CASSSRGAPGELFF. The CDR3 DNA reads as TGTGCCAGCAGCTCCCGGGGGGCCCCCGGGGAGCTGTTTTTT.

The chain carries TRBV28 and TRBJ1-2; D remains unclear. Germline V CDR1 and CDR2: MDHEN, SYDVKM. Trimming removed 4 bases at V and 3 bases at J, with 12 bases between. This CDR3 has 14 amino acids. CDR3 protein: CASSSQTGDYGYTF. CDR3 DNA sequence: TGTGCCAGCAGTTCACAGACGGGAGACTATGGCTACACCTTC.

The chain uses TRBV27 and TRBJ2-1; TRBD1 might be the D (6 bases). The CDR3 has 17 residues. Germline V lookup: CDR1 MNHEY, CDR2 SMNVEV (reference sequence). The V gene lost 5 bases and the J gene lost 0 bases, with 17 bases spanning the gap. The CDR3 sequence: CASSMDSPLSSYNEQFF. DNA for the CDR3: TGTGCCAGCAGTATGGACAGTCCCTTAAGCTCCTACAATGAGCAGTTCTTC.

J is TRBJ2-2 and V is TRBV9; a weak D match, TRBD2 (6 bases). The CDR3 loop spans 19 amino acids. V was shortened by 4 bases and J by 9 bases, with 31 bases between the two germline ends. Germline V gene data show CDR1 as SGDLS and CDR2 as YYNGEE. The CDR3 DNA sequence: TGTGCCAGCAGCTTCCACTTGGTCATCCGGGACTCCCCCCCCAGGGAGCTGTTTTTT. Its protein product is CASSFHLVIRDSPPRELFF.

This clone was found once. The chain links TRBV5-1 to TRBJ2-7; D call uncertain. The V end was cut by 0 bases, the J end by 1 base, with 8 bases between. The length of the CDR3 is 14 residues. Germline lookup yields CDR1 SGHRS and CDR2 YFSETQ. The CDR3 bases are TGCGCCAGCAGCTTGGACCAGAAATCCTACGAGCAGTACTTC. Translated: CASSLDQKSYEQYF.

This chain connects TRBV7-3 to TRBJ1-1; D is unclear. V was shortened by 2 bases and J by 2 bases, with 9 bases between the two germline ends. The CDR3 length is 14 residues. Germline V gene data show CDR1 as SGHTA and CDR2 as FQGTGA. The CDR3 sequence: CASSLLGLNTEAFF. In nucleotides, the CDR3 is TGTGCCAGCAGCTTACTGGGCCTTAACACTGAAGCTTTCTTT.

This clone was seen more than once but under ten times. V gene TRBV2 combines with J gene TRBJ1-3, with TRBD1 identical over 7 bases. Trimming took 8 bases from V and 2 from J; bases not matched to a gene: 9. CDR1 and CDR2 (germline): SNHLY, FYNNEI. The CDR3 extends over 15 amino acids. The CDR3: CASSYRGAAGNTIYF. CDR3 bases: TGTGCCAGCTCTTACAGGGGAGCCGCTGGAAACACCATATATTTT. The full variable domain, in which reference TRBV2 and TRBJ1-3 provide the parts outside the CDR3, is EPEVTQTPSHQVTQMGQEVILRCVPISNHLYFYWYRQILGQKVEFLVSFYNNEISEKSEIFDDQFSVERPDGSNFTLKIRSTKLEDSAMYFCASSYRGAAGNTIYFGEGSWLTVV.

J is TRBJ1-1 and V is TRBV12-3 or TRBV12-4; TRBD1 might be the D (5 bases). This CDR3 has 13 residues. The ends were cut back, 5 bases at V and 3 bases at J, with 10 bases in the middle. In nucleotides, the CDR3 is TGTGCCAGCAGTGAGCCGGGGGACACTGAAGCTTTCTTT. The encoded protein is CASSEPGDTEAFF.

This clone was picked up one time. This rearrangement joins TRBV6-4 to TRBJ1-5; D not resolved. Trimming took 6 bases from V and 6 from J, leaving 15 bases between them. Germline CDR1 reads MRHNA; CDR2 reads SNTAGT. This CDR3 is built from 14 residues. CDR3 in amino acids: CASSDGGPGQPQHF. The DNA for the CDR3 is TGTGCCAGCAGCGACGGAGGGCCCGGTCAGCCCCAGCATTTT.